The 2 T cell receptor beta chains below all came from one sample that was sequenced in a study of CD8+ T cells in alopecia areata. Treatment reported: oral pan-JAK inhibitor, 5-10 mg twice daily. Extraction and reverse transcription of RNA yielded cDNA as the sequencing template. Clones were sequenced by immunoSEQ multiplex PCR, and TCRdb holds only the in-frame ones, with some missing. The table shows around 180,000 clones, with roughly three fifths occurring only once. The material was CD4+ T cells sorted from blood, obtained around week 50, from a patient treated with tofacitinib. The origin of the receptors is a human donor with alopecia areata.

The CDR3 DNA sequence: TGTGCCAGCAGTGGTGCCGCCGGTGGGGACTATGGCTACACCTTC. This encodes CASSGAAGGDYGYTF. The chain is built from TRBV25-1 and TRBJ1-2; D not resolved. From germline, CDR1 is MGHDK and CDR2 SYGVNS. The CDR3 contains 15 residues. Trimming removed 4 bases from V and 3 bases from J, with 15 bases in between.

The gene calls are TRBV4-1 and TRBJ1-5; D may be TRBD1 (6 bases). The CDR3 sequence is 13 residues long. Per the germline V gene, CDR1 is MGHRA and CDR2 is YSYEKL. V gave up 4 bases and J gave up 4 bases, with 8 bases separating them. CDR3: CASSLTGNQPQHF. Here the CDR3 DNA reads TGCGCCAGCAGCCTCACAGGGAATCAGCCCCAGCATTTT.